These 12 T cell receptor beta chains share one sample of origin, sequenced in a study of CD4+ T cells in melanoma. TCRdb's copy holds only in-frame clones and misses some; the assay was immunoSEQ multiplex PCR. Of some 10,000 clones listed, roughly 65% were seen once; the top ten hold approximately 10%. The sample comprised cells from a culture (not recorded whether cultured in vitro). Receptors were obtained from a human donor with melanoma.

As to this clone: One end of the junction varies from germline; a read error may be responsible. The V and J genes are TRBV6-1 and TRBJ1-5; D not certain. In germline, CDR1 is MNHNS, CDR2 SASEGT. There are 14 residues in the CDR3. The CDR3 region is CASSEVVLNGGLRF. CDR3 DNA sequence: TGTGCCAGCAGTGAAGTTGTGTTGAACGGAGGCCTCCGTTTT.

The J gene is TRBJ1-4, the V gene TRBV6-5, with 8 nucleotides matching TRBD1. The germline V gene has CDR1 MNHEY and CDR2 SVGAGI. J gave up 4 bases and V 4 bases, and 8 bases lay outside the gene matches. The CDR3 sequence is 16 residues long. CDR3 coding DNA: TGTGCCAGCAGTTCTAGACAGGGGCGACTTAATGAAAAACTGTTTTTT. It encodes CASSSRQGRLNEKLFF.

The V call is TRBV18, the J call TRBJ1-2; D is unresolved. Germline CDR1 KGHSH, CDR2 LQKENI. This CDR3 contains 15 residues. V dropped 2 bases and J dropped 4 bases, with 14 bases sitting between them. The DNA of the CDR3 is TGTGCCAGCTCACCATCTCGGGAGTTTGGCTATGGCTACACCTTC. Translating gives CASSPSREFGYGYTF.

This clone has more than one count but fewer than ten. The chain has TRBV7-9 and TRBJ1-1; D not resolved. This CDR3 contains 12 residues. Germline values: CDR1 SEHNR, CDR2 FQNEAQ (reference sequence). The V end was cut by 2 bases, the J end by 7 bases, with 8 bases between. The CDR3 spells CASSLSLSEAFF. The DNA for the CDR3 is TGTGCCAGCAGCTTATCCCTTAGTGAAGCTTTCTTT.

The rearrangement links TRBV6-6 to TRBJ2-7; D is uncertain. V lost 3 bases, J lost 0 bases, and 9 bases lay in between. Germline-derived CDR1 and CDR2 are MNHNY and SVGAGI (reference sequence). The CDR3 is 14 residues long. CDR3 in amino acids: CASSYQLGSYEQYF. The CDR3 DNA reads TGTGCCAGCAGTTATCAACTCGGCTCCTACGAGCAGTACTTC.

J is TRBJ2-7 and V is TRBV5-1, with D possibly being TRBD1 or TRBD2 (5 bases each). The CDR3 spans 14 residues. CDR1 and CDR2 (germline): SGHRS, YFSETQ. V was clipped by 5 bases and J by 0 bases, with 12 bases between them. The CDR3 region has the DNA TGCGCCAGCAGGAGGGACGGAAACTCCTACGAGCAGTACTTC. It codes for CASRRDGNSYEQYF. The entire variable domain, with the rest obtained from reference TRBV5-1 and TRBJ2-7, is as follows: KAGVTQTPRYLIKTRGQQVTLSCSPISGHRSVSWYQQTPGQGLQFLFEYFSETQRNKGNFPGRFSGRQFSNSRSEMNVSTLELGDSALYLCASRRDGNSYEQYFGPGTRLTVT.

The chain links TRBV2 to TRBJ2-7; 8 nucleotides line up with TRBD1. Germline CDR1 and CDR2: SNHLY and FYNNEI. The CDR3 contains 15 residues. V gave up 3 bases and J gave up 3 bases; unmatched junction bases: 7. The CDR3 sequence is CASSDEAGGRYEQYF. The CDR3 DNA is TGTGCCAGCAGTGATGAGGCAGGGGGCCGCTACGAGCAGTACTTC.

The CDR3 DNA sequence: TGCGCCAGCAGCGTTCAGGGTAATGAGCAGTTCTTC. This sequence encodes CASSVQGNEQFF. V is TRBV5-1 and J is TRBJ2-1; possibly TRBD1 for D (5 bases). V lost 4 bases and J 7 bases, leaving 9 bases between the germline ends. The germline V gene has CDR1 SGHRS and CDR2 YFSETQ. The CDR3 loop spans 12 amino acids.

The rearrangement joins TRBV9 to TRBJ2-5, with D perhaps being TRBD1 or TRBD2 (5 bases each). Germline V gene lookup returns CDR1 SGDLS and CDR2 YYNGEE. This CDR3 has 16 residues. Deletions cut 1 base from V and 4 bases from J, with 17 bases between. The CDR3 here is CASSVSSFGGVETQYF. The CDR3 DNA reads TGTGCCAGCAGCGTAAGTTCGTTTGGGGGTGTAGAGACCCAGTACTTC.

This clone was recorded once. A junction end diverges from the germline sequence, so it may reflect a read error. This CDR3 reads CAISESTRAGGIF. CDR3 bases: TGTGCCATCAGTGAGTCGACCCGGGCAGGGGGAATCTTC. The chain joins TRBV10-3 to TRBJ2-1; 7 nucleotides match TRBD1. The CDR3 is 13 amino acids. CDR1 and CDR2 (germline): ENHRY, SYGVKD.

V is TRBV28 and J is TRBJ1-5; a possible D gene is TRBD1 (5 bases). With 2 bases removed from V and 5 bases from J, the gap between germline ends came to 10 bases. The CDR3 contains 14 residues. Germline values: CDR1 MDHEN, CDR2 SYDVKM. The CDR3 is CASSLKGMHQPQHF. The CDR3 DNA reads TGTGCCAGCAGTTTAAAGGGGATGCATCAGCCCCAGCATTTT.

The V call is TRBV9, the J call TRBJ2-3; 9 bases line up with TRBD2. This CDR3 has 14 amino acids. Germline V gene lookup returns CDR1 SGDLS and CDR2 YYNGEE. Trimming at V came to 4 bases and at J to 11 bases, leaving 11 bases not matched to a gene. CDR3 in amino acids: CASSRLNSGGQQYF. CDR3 nucleotides: TGTGCCAGCAGCAGGTTGAATAGCGGGGGCCAGCAGTATTTT.